These T cell receptor beta chains were read from a single sample in a study of blood T cell repertoires in COVID-19. Produced via immunoSEQ multiplex PCR; TCRdb's table is partial and in-frame only. The table records approximately 130,000 clones, around 83% of them present only once. Sequenced material: PBMCs or T cells enriched from blood (not recorded which). The receptors shown here come from a man aged 25 to 40 who had recovered from COVID-19. Both conserved end residues are part of each CDR3.

V	J	CDR3
TRBV7-9	TRBJ1-3	CASSLGGQGGSGNTIYF
TRBV11-2	TRBJ2-7	CASSLSPGQGTSYEQYF
TRBV5-1	TRBJ2-7	CASSLDPGQAYEQYF
TRBV6-4	TRBJ2-1	CASSDSRAGGNEQFF
TRBV7-2	TRBJ2-3	CASSLVWGEDTQYF
TRBV4-2	TRBJ1-1	CASSQATGDTEAFF
TRBV5-6	TRBJ2-1	CASSFSSGGASDNEQFF
TRBV5-1	TRBJ2-3	CASTTGTNTDTQYF
TRBV2	TRBJ1-3	CASSEQGAGNTIYF
TRBV7-8	TRBJ1-4	CASSTTGVTNEKLFF
TRBV5-6	TRBJ1-2	CASSGGPPTYGYTF
TRBV29-1	TRBJ1-1	CSAQTGVDTEAFF
TRBV12-3/TRBV12-4	TRBJ2-1	CASRLRDLNEQFF
TRBV5-4	TRBJ1-2	CASSLAGGTGGYTF
TRBV19	TRBJ1-1	CASSMGPGQGATEAFF
TRBV11-2	TRBJ2-7	CASSSPRTSGADYEQYF
TRBV20-1	TRBJ2-3	CSASGTGSPDTQYF
TRBV11-2	TRBJ1-1	CASSFRGARSEAFF
TRBV19	TRBJ1-2	CASSPISGAGNYGYTF
TRBV4-1	TRBJ1-1	CASKVDDTPSSEAFF
TRBV5-5	TRBJ2-2	CASSVTGTNTGELFF
TRBV5-1	TRBJ1-4	CASSQQGANEKLFF
TRBV6-5	TRBJ1-6	CASSPGISPLHF
TRBV3-1/TRBV3-2	TRBJ1-2	CASSPIGRENGYTF
TRBV20-1	TRBJ2-1	CSAKSYNEQFF
TRBV19	TRBJ2-2	CASSITDTGELFF
TRBV10-3	TRBJ1-5	CAIRDDRDSNQPQHF
TRBV25-1	TRBJ2-3	CASSDTSGSTDTQYF
TRBV7-9	TRBJ1-3	CASSSIGGLTIYF
TRBV5-1	TRBJ2-7	CASSLDRVNEQYF
TRBV5-1	TRBJ2-1	CASSLTGGPNEQFF
TRBV3-1/TRBV3-2	TRBJ2-7	CASSRTGKSEQYF
TRBV5-1	TRBJ1-1	CASSLVQGDTEAFF
TRBV2	TRBJ2-5	CASSEPSGKTQYF
TRBV28	TRBJ2-1	CASRTSGGFSSYNEQFF
TRBV19	TRBJ1-5	CASSMAPPGPQHF
TRBV27	TRBJ1-2	CASSSGGQGIAGYTF
TRBV27	TRBJ2-3	CASSLLGRDTSTDTQYF
TRBV18	TRBJ2-2	CASSPPGLAGTGELFF
TRBV5-5	TRBJ1-1	CASSRWQGGRTEAFF
TRBV30	TRBJ2-3	CAWMSSGYSTDTQYF
TRBV19	TRBJ1-5	CASGARVDQPQHF
TRBV9	TRBJ1-2	CASSAGQGISANYGYTF
TRBV11-2	TRBJ1-1	CASSPRAGGDTEAFF
TRBV7-9	TRBJ2-7	CASSVPKAGGIEQYF
TRBV4-1	TRBJ2-3	CASSQDSGTRTDTQYF
TRBV19	TRBJ1-1	CASSLRPGGNTEAFF
TRBV9	TRBJ2-7	CASSVGGGAYEQYF
TRBV27	TRBJ1-2	CASSYTGGGGYTF
TRBV9	TRBJ1-3	CASSVGVRGNSGNTIYF
TRBV10-2	TRBJ1-5	CASSESQTYQPQHF
TRBV5-1	TRBJ1-1	CASSSNQETNTEAFF
TRBV19	TRBJ2-1	CASRPTSYGYNEQFF
TRBV21-1	TRBJ1-4	CASSKEGTGENEKLFF
TRBV5-1	TRBJ1-5	CASSLGQGSGNQPQHF
TRBV19	TRBJ1-4	CASGRTGDMKKLFF
TRBV2	TRBJ1-2	CASSEARGQGYTF
TRBV24-1	TRBJ2-5	CATSDRDSQETQYF
TRBV7-9	TRBJ2-5	CASRPDYGMETQYF
TRBV30	TRBJ2-4	CAWTGAGTGAKNIQYF